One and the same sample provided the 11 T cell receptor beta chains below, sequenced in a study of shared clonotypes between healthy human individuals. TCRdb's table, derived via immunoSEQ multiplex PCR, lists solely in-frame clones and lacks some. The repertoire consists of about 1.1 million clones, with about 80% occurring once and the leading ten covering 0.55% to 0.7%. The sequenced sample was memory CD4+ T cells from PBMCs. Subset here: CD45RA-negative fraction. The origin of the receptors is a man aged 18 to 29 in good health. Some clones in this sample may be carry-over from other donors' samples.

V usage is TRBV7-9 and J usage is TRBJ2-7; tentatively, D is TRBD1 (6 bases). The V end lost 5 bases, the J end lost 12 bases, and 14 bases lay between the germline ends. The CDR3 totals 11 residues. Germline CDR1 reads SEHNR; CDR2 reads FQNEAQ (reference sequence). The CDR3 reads CASSPDRRLYF. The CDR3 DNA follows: TGTGCCAGCAGCCCAGACAGGCGGTTGTACTTC.

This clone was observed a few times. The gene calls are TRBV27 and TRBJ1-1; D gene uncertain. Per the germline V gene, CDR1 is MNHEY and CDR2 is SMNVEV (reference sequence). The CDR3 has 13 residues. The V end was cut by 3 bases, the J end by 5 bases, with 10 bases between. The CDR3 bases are TGTGCCAGCAGTTTTGATTTTAAAACTGAAGCTTTCTTT. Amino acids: CASSFDFKTEAFF.

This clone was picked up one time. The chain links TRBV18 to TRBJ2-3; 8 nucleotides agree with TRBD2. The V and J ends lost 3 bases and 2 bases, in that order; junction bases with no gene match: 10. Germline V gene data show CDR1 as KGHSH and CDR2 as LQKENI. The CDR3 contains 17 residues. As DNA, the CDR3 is TGTGCCAGCTCACCCCCTTCGGTAGCGGGAAACACAGATACGCAGTATTTT. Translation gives CASSPPSVAGNTDTQYF.

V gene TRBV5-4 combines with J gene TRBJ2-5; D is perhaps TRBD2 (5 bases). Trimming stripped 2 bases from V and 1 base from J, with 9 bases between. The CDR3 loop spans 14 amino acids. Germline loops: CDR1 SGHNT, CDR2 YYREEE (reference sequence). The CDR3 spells CASSFPDFQETQYF. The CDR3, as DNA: TGTGCCAGCAGCTTCCCGGACTTCCAAGAGACCCAGTACTTC.

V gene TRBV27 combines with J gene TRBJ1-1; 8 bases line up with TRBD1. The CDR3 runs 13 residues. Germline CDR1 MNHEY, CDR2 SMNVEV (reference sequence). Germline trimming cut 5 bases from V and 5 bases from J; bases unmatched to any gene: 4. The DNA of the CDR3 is TGTGCCAGCAGTCGACAGGGGAGAACTGAAGCTTTCTTT. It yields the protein CASSRQGRTEAFF.

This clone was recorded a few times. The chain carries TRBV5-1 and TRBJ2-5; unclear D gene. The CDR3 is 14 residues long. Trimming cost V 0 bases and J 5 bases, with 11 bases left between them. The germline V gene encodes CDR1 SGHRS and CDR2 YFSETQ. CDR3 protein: CASSLAPSSETQYF. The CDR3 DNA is TGCGCCAGCAGCTTGGCTCCCTCCTCGGAGACCCAGTACTTC.

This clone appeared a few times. In DNA, the CDR3 is TGTGCCAGCGGGACTAGCGGGAGCTCCTACAATGAGCAGTTCTTC. Translation: CASGTSGSSYNEQFF. The chain is built from TRBV6-4 and TRBJ2-1, with 14 positions matching TRBD2. Germline V gives CDR1 MRHNA, CDR2 SNTAGT. The CDR3 consists of 15 residues. The J segment lost 0 bases and the V segment lost 8 bases, leaving 0 bases of the junction unmatched.

Here the CDR3 DNA reads TGTGCCATCAGTGGCCGTGGGGGTCTATCTGGAAACACCATATATTTT. Protein: CAISGRGGLSGNTIYF. The gene calls are TRBV10-3 and TRBJ1-3; D might be TRBD1 (5 bases). V lost 4 bases, J lost 1 base, and 14 bases lay in between. The CDR3 covers 16 residues. Germline CDR1 is ENHRY and CDR2 is SYGVKD.

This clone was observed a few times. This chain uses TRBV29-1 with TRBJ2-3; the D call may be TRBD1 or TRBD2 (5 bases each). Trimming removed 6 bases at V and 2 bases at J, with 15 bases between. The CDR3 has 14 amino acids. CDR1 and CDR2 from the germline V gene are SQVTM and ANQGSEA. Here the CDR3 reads CSVLGTHDTDTQYF. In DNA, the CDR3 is TGCAGCGTCCTCGGGACCCACGACACAGATACGCAGTATTTT.

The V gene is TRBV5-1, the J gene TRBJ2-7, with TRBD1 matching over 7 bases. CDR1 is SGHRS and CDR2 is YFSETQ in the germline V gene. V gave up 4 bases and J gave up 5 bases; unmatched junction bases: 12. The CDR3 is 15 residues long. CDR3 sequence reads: CASSELTGWADEQYF. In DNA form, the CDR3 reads TGCGCCAGCAGCGAGCTGACAGGGTGGGCAGACGAGCAGTACTTC.

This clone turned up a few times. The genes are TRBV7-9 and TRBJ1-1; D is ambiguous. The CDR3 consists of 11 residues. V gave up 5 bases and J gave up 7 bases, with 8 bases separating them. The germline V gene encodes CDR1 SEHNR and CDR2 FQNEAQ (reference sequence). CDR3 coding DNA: TGTGCCAGCAGCCCCCGTAATGAAGCTTTCTTT. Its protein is CASSPRNEAFF.